This paragraph covers one TCR beta chain sequence. Sequencing used immunoSEQ multiplex PCR; TCRdb keeps in-frame clones, though not all of them. Of approximately 22,000 clones listed, roughly 82% are singletons. This record belongs to a study of OX40 agonist ivuxolimab in advanced cancers. Blood was sampled at baseline, cycle 4 day 1, and cycle 7 day 1. The specimen comprised CD4+ or CD8+ T cells sorted from blood, sampled in a trial of the OX40 agonist ivuxolimab. This TCR derives from an adult with an advanced solid tumor such as melanoma, head and neck, liver or kidney cancer.

CDR3 in DNA: TGTGCCACCAGCAGAGCGTTAGCGGGACATGGGACCCAGTACTTC. It encodes CATSRALAGHGTQYF. The V gene is TRBV15, the J gene TRBJ2-5; 8 bases match TRBD2. This CDR3 has 15 residues. Looked up from germline, CDR1 is LNHNV and CDR2 is YYDKDF (reference sequence). J lost 7 bases, V lost 1 base, and 8 bases had no gene match.